A selection of T cell receptor beta chains follows, all from one sample in a study of blood T cell repertoires in COVID-19. Repertoires were generated with immunoSEQ multiplex PCR, while TCRdb's copy carries only in-frame clones and drops some. The sample holds a few hundred thousand clones, 80% to 90% seen once. Input material: peripheral blood. Every receptor here comes from a woman in her fifties or sixties with acute or convalescent COVID-19. CDR3s include the opening cysteine and the closing phenylalanine or tryptophan. Fields, in order: D gene, clone size, V gene, CDR3 length, J gene, CDR3 protein, CDR3 DNA. A D gene is named only where the DNA matches it firmly. Clone size appears in some rows only: once, few, many, or a class for an expanded clone.

D: TRBD1
size: .
V: TRBV7-9
length: 14
J: TRBJ1-1
CDR3: CASSVGTDNTEAFF
DNA: TGTGCCAGCTCGGTCGGGACAGATAACACTGAAGCTTTCTTT

D: TRBD2
size: .
V: TRBV11-2
length: 17
J: TRBJ2-1
CDR3: CASSPTSGGTAYNEQFF
DNA: TGTGCCAGCAGCCCTACTAGCGGGGGGACCGCCTACAATGAGCAGTTCTTC

D: .
size: .
V: TRBV11-2
length: 15
J: TRBJ2-6
CDR3: CASSFSGGGANVLTF
DNA: TGTGCCAGCAGCTTTTCCGGGGGTGGGGCCAACGTCCTGACTTTC

D: TRBD1
size: .
V: TRBV7-9
length: 14
J: TRBJ1-2
CDR3: CASSLMARGLDYTF
DNA: TGTGCCAGCAGCTTAATGGCCAGGGGGCTTGACTACACCTTC

D: .
size: .
V: TRBV28
length: 11
J: TRBJ1-2
CDR3: CASRGSDGYTF
DNA: TGTGCCAGCCGGGGGTCGGATGGCTACACCTTC

D: .
size: few
V: TRBV14
length: 14
J: TRBJ1-1
CDR3: CASSSGSGDTEAFF
DNA: TGTGCCAGCAGCTCCGGATCCGGGGACACTGAAGCTTTCTTT

D: .
size: .
V: TRBV19
length: 17
J: TRBJ2-1
CDR3: CASSAPSGVGSYNEQFF
DNA: TGTGCCAGTAGTGCACCCTCGGGAGTAGGGTCCTACAATGAGCAGTTCTTC

D: .
size: once
V: TRBV27
length: 13
J: TRBJ1-5
CDR3: CASSPLPGEPQHF
DNA: TGTGCCAGCAGTCCTCTCCCCGGGGAGCCCCAGCATTTT

D: .
size: .
V: TRBV3-1/TRBV3-2
length: 14
J: TRBJ2-7
CDR3: CASSPPLAGNEQYF
DNA: TGTGCCAGCAGTCCCCCCCTGGCAGGCAACGAGCAGTACTTC

D: TRBD1
size: once
V: TRBV19
length: 14
J: TRBJ2-3
CDR3: CASTPTGSTDTQYF
DNA: TGTGCCAGTACCCCGACAGGGAGCACAGATACGCAGTATTTT

D: TRBD2
size: few
V: TRBV7-9
length: 17
J: TRBJ2-1
CDR3: CASSSPRLSGRRDEQFF
DNA: TGTGCCAGCAGCTCGCCTCGACTTAGCGGGAGGAGGGATGAGCAGTTCTTC

D: .
size: once
V: TRBV2
length: 12
J: TRBJ2-1
CDR3: CASTRGYNEQFF
DNA: TGTGCCAGCACTCGGGGGTACAATGAGCAGTTCTTC

D: TRBD1
size: .
V: TRBV5-1
length: 14
J: TRBJ2-3
CDR3: CASSPDRGTDTQYF
DNA: TGCGCCAGCAGCCCGGACAGGGGCACAGATACGCAGTATTTT

D: .
size: .
V: TRBV19
length: 15
J: TRBJ1-2
CDR3: CASSIAPTGFYGYTF
DNA: TGTGCCAGTAGTATTGCTCCGACGGGTTTTTATGGCTACACCTTC

D: TRBD1
size: .
V: TRBV7-8
length: 16
J: TRBJ2-7
CDR3: CASSHYAGTGGYEQYF
DNA: TGTGCCAGCAGCCACTATGCCGGGACAGGGGGCTACGAGCAGTACTTC

D: .
size: .
V: TRBV30
length: 13
J: TRBJ1-1
CDR3: CAWEPGKYTEAFF
DNA: TGTGCCTGGGAACCAGGGAAGTACACTGAAGCTTTCTTT

D: .
size: .
V: TRBV14
length: 12
J: TRBJ1-2
CDR3: CASSQGAGQPVF
DNA: TGTGCCAGCAGCCAAGGGGCGGGGCAACCTGTTTTT

D: TRBD1
size: .
V: TRBV6-5
length: 15
J: TRBJ2-1
CDR3: CASSYMTGGEVIYFF
DNA: TGTGCCAGCAGTTACATGACAGGGGGCGAAGTTATTTATTTCTTC

D: TRBD2
size: .
V: TRBV9
length: 15
J: TRBJ2-3
CDR3: CASSTPGLVTDTQYF
DNA: TGTGCCAGCAGCACCCCGGGACTAGTCACAGATACGCAGTATTTT

D: TRBD1
size: .
V: TRBV28
length: 15
J: TRBJ1-1
CDR3: CASSLQGGASTEAFF
DNA: TGTGCCAGCAGTTTACAAGGGGGCGCTTCCACTGAAGCTTTCTTT

D: .
size: .
V: TRBV5-4
length: 14
J: TRBJ2-3
CDR3: CASSLWTDTDTQYF
DNA: TGTGCCAGCAGCTTATGGACAGACACAGATACGCAGTATTTT

D: .
size: .
V: TRBV10-3
length: 15
J: TRBJ2-5
CDR3: CAISEGTSGAETQYF
DNA: TGTGCCATCAGTGAGGGGACCTCAGGGGCAGAGACCCAGTACTTC

D: .
size: once
V: TRBV5-1
length: 15
J: TRBJ2-3
CDR3: CASSSQGWSTDTQYF
DNA: TGCGCCAGCAGCTCACAGGGATGGAGCACAGATACGCAGTATTTT

D: .
size: .
V: TRBV5-4
length: 14
J: TRBJ1-2
CDR3: CASSTASIGYGYTF
DNA: TGTGCCAGCAGTACAGCCTCTATCGGCTATGGCTACACCTTC

D: TRBD2
size: .
V: TRBV7-3
length: 16
J: TRBJ2-1
CDR3: CASSDPRGGGYNEQFF
DNA: TGTGCCAGCAGCGATCCCCGGGGGGGAGGGTACAATGAGCAGTTCTTC

D: .
size: .
V: TRBV19
length: 13
J: TRBJ2-2
CDR3: CASSLRQTGELFF
DNA: TGTGCCAGTAGTCTCCGACAGACCGGGGAGCTGTTTTTT

D: TRBD1
size: .
V: TRBV5-1
length: 14
J: TRBJ1-3
CDR3: CASSSGTGEDTIYF
DNA: TGCGCCAGCAGCTCTGGGACAGGGGAAGACACCATATATTTT

D: TRBD1
size: .
V: TRBV7-9
length: 14
J: TRBJ1-6
CDR3: CASSALQGNSPLHF
DNA: TGTGCCAGCAGCGCCCTACAGGGGAATTCACCCCTCCACTTT

D: .
size: .
V: TRBV10-2
length: 12
J: TRBJ2-2
CDR3: CASSDTAGELFF
DNA: TGCGCCAGCAGTGACACAGCCGGGGAGCTGTTTTTT

D: TRBD1
size: .
V: TRBV9
length: 13
J: TRBJ2-7
CDR3: CASNGQGIDEQYF
DNA: TGTGCCAGCAATGGACAGGGGATCGACGAGCAGTACTTC

D: .
size: once
V: TRBV3-1/TRBV3-2
length: 14
J: TRBJ2-1
CDR3: CASSQDDLLNEQFF
DNA: TGTGCCAGCAGCCAAGATGACTTACTCAATGAGCAGTTCTTC